This T cell receptor (beta chain) came from a study of cytomegalovirus exposure and HLA in healthy donors (dated by TCRdb to about 2017). With respect to the entire study: An earlier analysis of 550 to 700 of the donors reported 276 Gb of sequence data and about 100 million unique TCR beta sequences from about 179 million T cells. Because of strong linkage in the cohort, roughly five DR-DQ haplotypes were treated as single units for association and clustering. The study aimed to test whether cataloging public T cell receptors could reveal signatures of past pathogen exposure. In an earlier analysis of 500 to 650 of the donors, high-throughput TCR beta sequencing was used to judge whether each TCR beta V gene segment behaved as functional or pseudogenic. Every discovery cohort repertoire had been produced on one sequencing platform. Of the approximately 400 genotyped donors, over 65% fell in the genetic ancestry cluster associated with self-reported Caucasian donors. A later genetic analysis used genome-wide SNP genotypes for about 55% of the 666 donors, treating that subset as a discovery cohort. Besides the first cohort of about 730 subjects, a separate validation cohort made up of 120 different subjects was used. Alongside the repertoire data, information on donor age, sex, ethnicity and CMV serostatus was compiled. Rather than using new phenotypic data, the later analysis identified candidate immune exposures from TCR beta sequences and from how often those sequences occurred across donors. A later analysis re-examined previously published TCR beta repertoires from more than 600 donors and added high-resolution HLA genotyping to investigate patterns of TCR occurrence. An early release covering just under 650 HLA-typed donors comprised about 300 gigabases of sequencing data and some 79 million unique TCR sequences. The number of donors typed differed by locus, with 629-630 for A, B, C, DRB1 and DQB1, roughly 520 for DQA1, about 610 for DPA1, and about 450 for DPB1. HLA typing covered class I and class II loci at four-digit resolution. To predict cytomegalovirus infection status, the study brought together high-throughput TCR immunosequencing, statistical association of individual TCRs with disease status, and machine learning. The T cell repertoires of some 700 subjects were profiled by immunosequencing and related to cytomegalovirus serostatus. Among 350 to 400 genotyped donors of the cohort, an average of roughly 240,000 unique TCR beta nucleotide sequences were sequenced per donor, around 20% of them non-productive. The paper as a whole reports these results and caveats: Specific HLA alleles were associated with over 15,000 TCR beta sequences at a false discovery rate of 0.05 in a later analysis. When HLA alleles, especially DR and DQ, strongly co-occurred, TCR associations were difficult to assign to individual alleles. Three of the identified cytomegalovirus-associated TCR beta chains were confirmed in vitro to be specific for cytomegalovirus antigens. A group of highly shared sequence variants was considered likely to be a technical artifact of the sequencing pipeline. A later analysis found that most CMV-associated TCR beta chains appeared HLA-restricted, with HLA associations seemingly driven largely by CMV exposure. Sequencing depth was assumed to be roughly uniform across donors in the presence/absence analyses, though that assumption may not hold. A later genetic analysis reported fewer N-insertions in productive TCRs among donors in an Asian-associated ancestry cluster than the roughly 620-donor mean. Because counts were too low, about 18 rarely observed V segments, including chromosome 9 orphons, were left out of the earlier analysis of over 550 of the donors. Linkage disequilibrium might explain the correlated functional status among segregating V segments, but an unknown experimental factor could not be ruled out. Because some donors lacked HLA typing at each locus, the association tests relied only on the typed subset. The authors suggested that the approach could potentially be generalized to other disease states and immunological phenotypes. The study gave a list of about 150 TCR beta chains associated with cytomegalovirus. An earlier analysis of several hundred of the donors showed that most TCR beta V segments appeared in productive rearrangements either about 87% or about 30% of the time, which broadly matched IMGT annotations. The 87-base-pair reads could not distinguish some IMGT-functional V segments, including TRBV6-2 and TRBV6-3, so those segments were excluded. A further reported finding was that TCR beta sequences accurately predicted the HLA-A and HLA-B alleles for most subjects in the first cohort. Most TCR sequences were seen in very few donors, while some public TCRs were found in many individuals. In a later analysis, several top co-occurrence clusters were reported to appear linked to parvovirus B19, influenza, CMV and Epstein-Barr virus. For the cohort, immune exposure information was limited to CMV serostatus. The cohort was sequenced for TCR beta chains only, and without alpha or paired-chain data the features that could be detected were limited. The classifier was reported to diagnose cytomegalovirus status with high specificity and sensitivity in both the original and validation cohorts. A later analysis found that TCR association rates varied across HLA loci, with DRB1 alleles showing the most associated TCRs and HLA-C alleles the fewest. In a later analysis, HLA-associated TCR beta chains were found to be more clonally expanded and to have lower generation probabilities than equally common non-associated chains. A later genetic analysis associated a missense DCLRE1C variant with V-gene and J-gene trimming of TCR beta chains, and an independent cohort replicated the association.

Libraries were constructed by the immunoSEQ multiplex PCR assay. A mixture of 60 forward primers for TCR Vbeta segments and 13 reverse primers for TCR Jbeta segments was used in the multiplex PCR. The CDR3 region of rearranged TCR beta genes was amplified from genomic DNA with a multiplex PCR assay. The Illumina HiSeq System was used to sequence the amplified TCR beta libraries as 87-base-pair reads. In the authors' own workflow: In a later analysis, 70 million to 95 million unique TCR beta chains were counted across the roughly 610 repertoires, and roughly 10 million of these chains were shared by at least two donors. Raw reads were error-corrected and collapsed into unique sequences by a nearest-neighbor algorithm in which closely related sequences were merged to remove PCR and sequencing errors. Alignment of CDR3 sequences to IMGT reference sequences was used to assign V, D and J gene segments. For a sequence to be retained, a match of at least six nucleotides was required to both a V gene segment and a J gene segment. A rearrangement was called productive if the CDR3 had no stop codons and remained in frame with V and J, and every other rearrangement was called non-productive. Following IMGT convention, CDR3 was defined as the stretch from the second conserved V-encoded cysteine to the conserved J-encoded phenylalanine. The earlier analysis of roughly 590 of the donors excluded any sequence lacking an unambiguous match to a single V gene segment. In an earlier analysis of a few hundred of the donors, a V segment was called functional when productive rearrangements were above 56.7%, and segregating when the standard deviation between donors exceeded 5%. A statistical classification framework was built to diagnose cytomegalovirus status from the catalog of TCR beta chain sequences. In a later analysis, V and J genes were assigned by comparing TCR nucleotide sequences against IMGT/GENE-DB human TR gene sequences. In a later analysis, CDR3 sequences and most-parsimonious VDJ recombination scenarios were assigned using the TCRdist pipeline. In a later analysis, each TCR beta chain was defined by its CDR3 amino acid sequence together with its V-gene family, and reads without a unique V-gene family were excluded. To address suspected cross-contamination and a sequencing artifact, a later analysis removed approximately 590 highly shared, low-generation-probability nucleotide sequences. In a later analysis, a clonal expansion index was calculated for each public chain from normalized within-repertoire ranks of inferred template counts. In a later analysis, generation probabilities were computed with a VDJ recombination model fitted to out-of-frame rearrangements, and the resulting probabilities were checked against IGoR. In a later analysis, hypergeometric tests were used to score TCR-TCR, TCR-HLA and TCR-CMV co-occurrence, with a repertoire-size bias correction applied to TCR pairs. In a later analysis, false discovery rates were estimated by permuting HLA or CMV assignments 20 times. In a later analysis, co-occurring TCRs were grouped using DBSCAN, and TCRdist sequence similarity was added for clustering within HLA-allele-positive subsets. Repertoires with fewer than 30,000 or more than 120,000 public chains, plus five repertoires with anomalous nucleotide sharing, were excluded from co-occurrence clustering. In its TCRdb copy, this immuneACCESS table keeps in-frame sequences only and misses some clones. Where compared with another copy, unresolved V genes explain less than half of these, and the others have no known cause. The DNA gave D and trimming, while V, J and clone size come from that table. Counted in this sample were about 130,000 clones; roughly 80% of them appeared once. Roughly 4% of the sample comes from the top ten.

There are 14 amino acids in the CDR3, from cysteine to phenylalanine inclusive. CDR3 DNA only is kept here, 42 bases in frame from base 1. From the germline V gene, CDR1 is MRHNA and CDR2 is SNTAGT. Trimming at the junction amounts to 0 bases on V and 4 bases on J, and the germline ends lie 8 bases apart. The cohort was made up of hundreds of healthy bone marrow donors. At the time of sampling, all cohort members were nominally healthy, though unrecorded immune exposures were likely present. The donor was CMV seropositive and belonged to the group of 250 to 350 seropositive cohort members. A peripheral blood sample was collected from each donor, and TCR beta sequencing was performed on peripheral blood mononuclear cells. Genomic DNA was extracted from the blood cell samples with the Qiagen DNeasy Blood Extraction Kit. As concerns this clone: Its target antigen remains unknown. No qualities accompany the bases; no much larger clone lies one base away.

This receptor chain uses TRBV6-4 and TRBJ2-3; a confident D gene designation cannot be given. This clonotype was obtained from a woman in her 40s in good health and CMV-seropositive. What was sequenced was PBMCs. Read as DNA, the sequence is TGTGCCAGCAGTGACTCATGGCAGGCAGATACGCAGTATTTT. This translates into CASSDSWQADTQYF.